Each of the 2 T cell receptor beta chains below was sequenced from the same sample in a study of PD-L1 blockade in urothelial cancer. The assay was immunoSEQ multiplex PCR, and TCRdb's table has in-frame clones only and misses some. Of 80,000 to 95,000 clones listed, approximately 87% are singletons. Time point here: peripheral blood 6 weeks after treatment start. Material: PBMCs, obtained around atezolizumab (anti-PD-L1) treatment. Receptor source: a man between 65 and 85 years old with urothelial cancer.

The gene calls are TRBV5-6 and TRBJ2-7; 7 nucleotides line up with TRBD1. The V segment lost 4 bases and the J segment 2 bases; nucleotides outside the gene matches: 9. This CDR3 is 15 amino acids long. The germline CDR1 and CDR2 sequences are SGHDT and YYEEEE. CDR3 amino acids: CASSPGSRGTYEQYF. The CDR3 region has the DNA TGTGCCAGCAGCCCGGGGAGCAGGGGGACCTACGAGCAGTACTTC. Based on the CDR3 plus reference TRBV5-6 and TRBJ2-7, the full variable domain is DAGVTQSPTHLIKTRGQQVTLRCSPKSGHDTVSWYQQALGQGPQFIFQYYEEEERQRGNFPDRFSGHQFPNYSSELNVNALLLGDSALYLCASSPGSRGTYEQYFGPGTRLTVT.

The V and J genes are TRBV5-1 and TRBJ1-2, with D possibly being TRBD1 (5 bases). This CDR3 spans 18 amino acids. The germline V gene has CDR1 SGHRS and CDR2 YFSETQ. Deletions cut 7 bases from V and 1 base from J, with 26 bases between. Here the CDR3 DNA reads TGCGCCAGCGGGGCAGGTTCTCCTGGCCGCCAGCTTAACTATGGCTACACCTTC. Amino acids: CASGAGSPGRQLNYGYTF.